Listed below are T cell receptor beta chains from one sample, sequenced in a study of T cells expressing NK-cell markers. TCRdb processed the 5' RACE reads again and assigns one entry to each CDR3 protein, with no DNA. The ten top clones account for around 20%, within a sample of about 170,000 distinct CDR3 sequences. Input material: blood T cells: a sorted CD56 or NKG2C T cell subset, CD4+ or CD8+ T cells, or bulk PBMC T cells (not recorded which). The origin of the receptors is a man aged 18-69 years in good health. The CDR3 runs from the conserved cysteine through the conserved F or W.

v_gene,j_gene,CDR3aa
TRBV7-9,TRBJ1-2,CASSLASLGRGYTF
TRBV6-4,TRBJ2-6,CASSEGGSAGANVLTF
TRBV7-9,TRBJ1-2,CASSLGPGEECYTF
TRBV12-5,TRBJ1-1,CASALMSETEAFF
TRBV11-2,TRBJ2-3,CASSLTGGGFRTDTQYF
TRBV19,TRBJ2-3,CASSLRTLSSTDTQYF
TRBV5-1,TRBJ2-7,CASSLDGVEQYF
TRBV6-4,TRBJ1-5,CASNGDRCNQPQHF
TRBV4-2,TRBJ1-2,CASSHELRTGGNGYTF
TRBV19,TRBJ2-1,CASRQTSEQFF
TRBV5-1,TRBJ2-7,CASSSTEMSSYEQYF
TRBV11-2,TRBJ1-6,CASSLDSGSAYNSPLHF
TRBV24-1,TRBJ2-3,CAIRDGNTDTQYF
TRBV2,TRBJ2-2,CASSRDSGELLF
TRBV4-1,TRBJ2-1,CASSYPGQGGNEQFF
TRBV19,TRBJ2-7,CASSTSGDHYEQYF
TRBV30,TRBJ2-7,CAWRTGSSYEQYF
TRBV7-6,TRBJ2-7,CASSQGTESYEQYF
TRBV20-1,TRBJ2-7,CSASGRSGTSEPRVYEQYF
TRBV9,TRBJ2-3,CASSVDGGSGTDTQYF
TRBV12-3/TRBV12-4,TRBJ2-5,CASSGDASRETQYF
TRBV5-4,TRBJ1-6,CASSYRGPGNSPLHF
TRBV5-6,TRBJ1-5,CASSLGQGGNQPQHF
TRBV2,TRBJ2-5,CASSGALKWETQYF
TRBV6-5,TRBJ2-6,CASSYSYGPGANVLTF
TRBV11-2,TRBJ2-7,CASSLVAPGTGGPPYEQYF
TRBV4-2,TRBJ2-1,CASSQVGLRGLIYNEQFF
TRBV9,TRBJ2-1,CASSVPTSGGRDEQFF
TRBV6-1,TRBJ2-7,CASSEALLGSLSYEQYF
TRBV3-1,TRBJ1-2,CASSSAPAAPNYGYTF
TRBV5-5,TRBJ1-2,CASGSDIPGYTF
TRBV3-1,TRBJ2-3,CASSQIQAVSDTQYF
TRBV29-1,TRBJ1-4,CSAEEGEKLFF
TRBV20-1,TRBJ2-5,CSARVRGVETQYF
TRBV6-1,TRBJ2-5,CASTLTEEALGTQYF
TRBV9,TRBJ1-6,CASSPRRGPRVLFSPLHF
TRBV14,TRBJ2-7,CASSLEDRGPHEQYF
TRBV5-6,TRBJ2-5,CASSNGGLASETQYF
TRBV4-2,TRBJ1-1,CASSQAGRLNTEAFF
TRBV6-1,TRBJ2-2,CASSTDDNTGELFF
TRBV5-1,TRBJ2-7,CASSLASSYEQYF
TRBV5-1,TRBJ2-5,CASSLGYRASLQETQYF
TRBV27,TRBJ2-3,CASSLGVGDTQYF
TRBV11-1,TRBJ2-7,CASSYSSGTYEQYF
TRBV6-1,TRBJ2-7,CASNGQPSYEQYF
TRBV4-1,TRBJ2-7,CASSQADSYEQYF
TRBV20-1,TRBJ2-2,CSASPRQVQTGELFF
TRBV4-1,TRBJ2-7,CASSPQGGSSGSYEQYF
TRBV12-3/TRBV12-4,TRBJ1-5,CANGQGSQPQHF
TRBV28,TRBJ2-7,CASSSPGHSRTYEQYF
TRBV6-1,TRBJ1-1,CASSRGQGSSEAFF
TRBV5-1,TRBJ2-5,CASSPFPPGGGVLQETQYF
TRBV12-3/TRBV12-4,TRBJ2-7,CASSLGKLAEQYF
TRBV27,TRBJ2-1,CASSLGNGVADLGIDEQFF
TRBV7-8,TRBJ1-2,CASSSADGIYGYTF